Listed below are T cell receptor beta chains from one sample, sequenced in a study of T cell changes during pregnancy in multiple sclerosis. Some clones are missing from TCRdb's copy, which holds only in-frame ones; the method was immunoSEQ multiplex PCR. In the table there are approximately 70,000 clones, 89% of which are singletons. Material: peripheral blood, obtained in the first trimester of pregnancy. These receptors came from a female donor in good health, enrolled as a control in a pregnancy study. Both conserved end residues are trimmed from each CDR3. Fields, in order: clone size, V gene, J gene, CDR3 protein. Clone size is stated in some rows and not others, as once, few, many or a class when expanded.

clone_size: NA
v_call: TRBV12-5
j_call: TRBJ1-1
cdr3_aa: ASGPHQGTEAF

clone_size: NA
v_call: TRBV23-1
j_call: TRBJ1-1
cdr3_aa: ASSQSSYHQDRDRHATDTEAF

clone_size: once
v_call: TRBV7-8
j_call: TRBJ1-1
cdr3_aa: ASSEQGNTEAF

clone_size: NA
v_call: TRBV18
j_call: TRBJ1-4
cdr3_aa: ASSPWTGRNEKLF

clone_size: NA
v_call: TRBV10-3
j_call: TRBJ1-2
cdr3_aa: AIRDDRAYYGYT

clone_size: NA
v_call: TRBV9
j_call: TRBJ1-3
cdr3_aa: ASSSPKTGGQGSGNTIY

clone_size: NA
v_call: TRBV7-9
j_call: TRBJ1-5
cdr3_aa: ASSFSSETQPQH

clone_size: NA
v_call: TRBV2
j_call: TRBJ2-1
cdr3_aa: ASSDQGSWALNEQF

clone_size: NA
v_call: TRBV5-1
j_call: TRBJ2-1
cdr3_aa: ASSGTDSLLQF

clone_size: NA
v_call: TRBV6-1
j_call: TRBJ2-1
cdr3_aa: ASSERAGGSYNEQF

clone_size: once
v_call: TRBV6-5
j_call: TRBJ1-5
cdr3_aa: ASSFGGNQPQH

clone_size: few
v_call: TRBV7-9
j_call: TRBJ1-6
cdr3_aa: ASSTSYNSPLH

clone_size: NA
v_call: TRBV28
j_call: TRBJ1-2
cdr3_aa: ASSTGGIALAGYGYT

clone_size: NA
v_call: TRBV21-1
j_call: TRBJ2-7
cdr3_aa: ASSKGGEGGLGSWEQY

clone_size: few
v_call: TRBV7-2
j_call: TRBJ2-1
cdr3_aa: ASSLVAVSLGNEQF

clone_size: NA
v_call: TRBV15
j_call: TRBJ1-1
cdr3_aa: ATSSRRAGRGAEAF

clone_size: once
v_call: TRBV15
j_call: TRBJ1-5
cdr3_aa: ATSRDGGYYQPQH

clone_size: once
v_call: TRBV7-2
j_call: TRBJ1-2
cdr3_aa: ASSLRGLSYGYT

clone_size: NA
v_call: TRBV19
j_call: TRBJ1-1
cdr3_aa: ASSIAGQGFAEAF

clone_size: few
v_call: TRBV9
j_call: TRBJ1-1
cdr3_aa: ASSVGRTKNTEAF

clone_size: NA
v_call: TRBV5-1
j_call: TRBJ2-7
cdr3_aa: ASRLDSREQY

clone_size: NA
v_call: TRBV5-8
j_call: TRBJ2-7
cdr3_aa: ASSLEAGGYEQY

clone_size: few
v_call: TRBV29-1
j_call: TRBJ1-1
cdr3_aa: SGRTGGSVNTEAF

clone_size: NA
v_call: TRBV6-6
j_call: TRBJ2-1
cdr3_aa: ASSYSGGKRDEQF

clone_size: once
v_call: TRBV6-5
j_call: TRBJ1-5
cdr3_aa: ASSYRQGDQPQH

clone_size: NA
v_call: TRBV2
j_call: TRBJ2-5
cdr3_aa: ASSEDPGGQETQY

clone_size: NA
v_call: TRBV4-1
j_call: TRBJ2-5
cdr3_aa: ASSQGPLETQY

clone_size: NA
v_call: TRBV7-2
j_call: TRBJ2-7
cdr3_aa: ASSLAYPTSSYEQY

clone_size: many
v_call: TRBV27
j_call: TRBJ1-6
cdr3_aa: ASSLSVGGMTSPLH

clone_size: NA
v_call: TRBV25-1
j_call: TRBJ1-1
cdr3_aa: ASSSRGQTNTEAF

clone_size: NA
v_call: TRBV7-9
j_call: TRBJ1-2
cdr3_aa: ASSPGRHSYGYT

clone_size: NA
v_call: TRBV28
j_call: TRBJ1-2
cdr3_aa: ASSLQGYGYT

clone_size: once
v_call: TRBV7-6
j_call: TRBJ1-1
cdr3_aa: ASSHGTGSMNTEAF

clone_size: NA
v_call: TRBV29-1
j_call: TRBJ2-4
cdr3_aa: SVDKGENIQY

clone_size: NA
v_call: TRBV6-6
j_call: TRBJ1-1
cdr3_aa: ASSFDSPNTEAF

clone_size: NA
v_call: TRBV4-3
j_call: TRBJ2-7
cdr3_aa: ASSPAGGYEQY

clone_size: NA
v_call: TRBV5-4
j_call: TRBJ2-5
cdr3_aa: ASSLPGQELQETQY

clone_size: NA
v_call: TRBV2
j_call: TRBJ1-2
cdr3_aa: ASTRQGGRLNYGYT

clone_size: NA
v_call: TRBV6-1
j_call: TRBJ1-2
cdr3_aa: ASSEGGTSYGYT

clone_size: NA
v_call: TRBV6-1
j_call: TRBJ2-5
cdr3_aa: ASSERGSYWEETQY

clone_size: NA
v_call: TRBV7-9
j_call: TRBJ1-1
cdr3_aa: ASSLVPPQGLAF

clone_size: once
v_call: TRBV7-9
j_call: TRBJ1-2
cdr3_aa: ASSAGEIGYT

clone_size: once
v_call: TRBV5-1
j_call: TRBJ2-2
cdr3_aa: ASSLAGTSGRLFTGELF

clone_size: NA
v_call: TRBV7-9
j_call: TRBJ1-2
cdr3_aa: ASIRESNYGYT

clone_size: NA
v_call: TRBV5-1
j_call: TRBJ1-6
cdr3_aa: ASSLVGQGVNSPLH